One sample yielded the 18 T cell receptor beta chains listed below, sequenced in a study of blood T cell repertoires in COVID-19. Clones were read by immunoSEQ multiplex PCR, and TCRdb kept only the in-frame ones, dropping some. The table includes about 120,000 clones, 80% to 90% detected once. Sequencing used peripheral blood. Source of these receptors: a human donor with acute or convalescent COVID-19. The donor label of this sample is uncertain.

This clone came up once. The rearrangement joins TRBV7-9 to TRBJ1-2; D ambiguous. V lost 4 bases, J lost 0 bases, and 3 bases lay in between. The CDR3 consists of 12 residues. Germline lookup yields CDR1 SEHNR and CDR2 FQNEAQ (reference sequence). DNA for the CDR3: TGTGCCAGCAGCTCCTCTAACTATGGCTACACCTTC. Protein product: CASSSSNYGYTF.

The genes are TRBV14 and TRBJ2-7; D possibly corresponds to TRBD1 (6 bases). The germline V gene has CDR1 SGHDN and CDR2 FVKESK. V gave up 3 bases and J gave up 0 bases, with 12 bases separating them. This CDR3 comprises 15 residues. The chain's CDR3 is CASSQGHRFSYEQYF. The CDR3 region has the DNA TGTGCCAGCAGCCAGGGACACCGTTTCTCCTACGAGCAGTACTTC.

V gene TRBV5-6 combines with J gene TRBJ2-7, with TRBD1 identical over 8 bases. Germline assignment: CDR1 SGHDT and CDR2 YYEEEE. CDR3 size: 15 residues. Germline trimming cut 2 bases from V and 4 bases from J; bases unmatched to any gene: 8. CDR3 DNA sequence: TGTGCCAGCAGCTTTAGTCACAGGGGGGTTTACGAGCAGTACTTC. Protein sequence: CASSFSHRGVYEQYF.

V gene TRBV4-3 combines with J gene TRBJ1-4, with 9 bases identical to TRBD1. The CDR3 loop spans 15 amino acids. J gave up 5 bases and V 4 bases, and 5 bases lay outside the gene matches. The germline V gene has CDR1 LGHNA and CDR2 YSLEER. The CDR3 region is CASSRNRGPNEKLFF. The DNA of the CDR3 is TGCGCCAGCAGCCGGAACAGGGGGCCAAATGAAAAACTGTTTTTT.

V gene TRBV6-5 combines with J gene TRBJ1-1; 7 bases agree with TRBD1. CDR3 length equals 13 residues. CDR1 is MNHEY, CDR2 SVGAGI, per germline. V lost 6 bases to trimming and J lost 3 bases; unmatched junction nucleotides: 4. The CDR3 spells CASRTDRDTEAFF. DNA of the CDR3: TGTGCCAGCAGGACTGACAGGGACACTGAAGCTTTCTTT.

This chain joins TRBV7-9 and TRBJ1-1; D not resolved. The V gene lost 5 bases and the J gene lost 10 bases, with 17 bases spanning the gap. CDR3 length: 13 amino acids. The germline V gene encodes CDR1 SEHNR and CDR2 FQNEAQ (reference sequence). In DNA form, the CDR3 reads TGTGCCAGCAGCCCGGCGGGGAGTCCGGTAGCTTTCTTT. Its protein is CASSPAGSPVAFF.

The chain is built from TRBV27 and TRBJ1-6, with 10 nucleotides matching TRBD1. The CDR3 has 15 residues. Looked up from germline, CDR1 is MNHEY and CDR2 is SMNVEV (reference sequence). With V trimmed by 7 bases and J by 9 bases, 9 bases remained unmatched. The CDR3 reads CASTAFDRGLSPLHF. For the CDR3, the DNA is TGTGCCAGCACCGCCTTTGACAGGGGGCTTTCACCCCTCCACTTT.

V gene TRBV30 combines with J gene TRBJ1-2; 7 bases map to TRBD1. Germline values: CDR1 GTSNPN, CDR2 SVGIG (reference sequence). The CDR3 length is 13 residues. The junction had 8 bases not matched to a gene; V was cut back by 2 bases and J by 8 bases. The CDR3 nucleotides read TGTGCCTGGAGTCCAACAGGGGACAGCGGCTACACCTTC. Its protein product is CAWSPTGDSGYTF.

J is TRBJ1-4 and V is TRBV4-3; possibly TRBD1 for D (5 bases). V lost 1 base and J 8 bases, leaving 23 bases between the germline ends. The CDR3 is 18 residues long. Germline V gives CDR1 LGHNA, CDR2 YSLEER. In DNA, the CDR3 is TGCGCCAGCAGCCAAGTTGGGCGGGGACGGGCCGCGGGAGAAAAACTGTTTTTT. This encodes CASSQVGRGRAAGEKLFF.

The chain recombines TRBV6-5 with TRBJ2-1; 11 positions match TRBD2. Germline V gene lookup returns CDR1 MNHEY and CDR2 SVGAGI. J was trimmed by 9 bases and V by 2 bases; bases with no gene match: 9. The CDR3 extends over 16 amino acids. CDR3 sequence: CASSYHIAGGPGEQFF. Here the CDR3 DNA reads TGTGCCAGCAGTTACCACATAGCGGGAGGGCCGGGTGAGCAGTTCTTC.

The V gene is TRBV10-3, the J gene TRBJ1-5, with 10 bases that match TRBD1. CDR3 length: 13 amino acids. With V trimmed by 7 bases and J by 7 bases, 4 bases remained unmatched. CDR1 is ENHRY and CDR2 is SYGVKD in the germline V gene. This CDR3 is CAINPGQGQPQHF. CDR3 coding DNA: TGTGCCATCAACCCGGGACAGGGGCAGCCCCAGCATTTT.

The chain carries TRBV7-8 and TRBJ1-1; maybe TRBD1 (6 bases). There are 14 residues in the CDR3. V gave up 5 bases and J gave up 0 bases, with 10 bases separating them. Germline CDR1 SGHVS, CDR2 FQNEAQ. CDR3: CASSVGQLNTEAFF. The CDR3 nucleotides are TGTGCCAGCAGCGTAGGACAGTTGAACACTGAAGCTTTCTTT.

V gene TRBV7-9 combines with J gene TRBJ2-7, with 7 bases that match TRBD1. The CDR3 totals 14 residues. The ends lost 3 bases at V and 5 bases at J; junction bases unmatched: 7. CDR1 and CDR2 from the germline V gene are SEHNR and FQNEAQ (reference sequence). The DNA for the CDR3 is TGTGCCAGCAGCTTCCGACAGGGCTACGACGAGCAGTACTTC. It yields the protein CASSFRQGYDEQYF.

The V gene is TRBV29-1, the J gene TRBJ1-5, with 7 nucleotides matching TRBD1. CDR1 and CDR2 (germline): SQVTM, ANQGSEA. After removal of 4 bases from V and 6 bases from J, the junction contained 6 bases not matched to a gene. The CDR3 extends over 13 amino acids. For the CDR3, the DNA is TGCAGCGTTGCGAGGGGGCTAGGTCAGCCCCAGCATTTT. It encodes CSVARGLGQPQHF.

This rearrangement joins TRBV18 to TRBJ1-1; tentatively, D is TRBD1 (6 bases). This CDR3 region has 17 residues. Germline CDR1 and CDR2: KGHSH and LQKENI. V lost 0 bases to trimming and J lost 0 bases, with 14 bases between them. CDR3 amino acids: CASSPPGGAGMNTEAFF. For the CDR3, the DNA is TGTGCCAGCTCACCACCGGGGGGGGCCGGCATGAACACTGAAGCTTTCTTT.

This clone turned up a few times. The chain links TRBV18 to TRBJ2-7; 9 bases agree with TRBD2. The CDR3 sequence is 13 residues long. Trimming at V came to 6 bases and at J to 5 bases, leaving 5 bases not matched to a gene. The germline V gene has CDR1 KGHSH and CDR2 LQKENI. The CDR3 spells CASSPSGGNEQYF. The CDR3 DNA is TGTGCCAGCTCGCCGAGCGGGGGGAACGAGCAGTACTTC. The whole variable domain, remainder taken from reference TRBV18 and TRBJ2-7, is NAGVMQNPRHLVRRRGQEARLRCSPMKGHSHVYWYRQLPEEGLKFMVYLQKENIIDESGMPKERFSAEFPKEGPSILRIQQVVRGDSAAYFCASSPSGGNEQYFGPGTRLTVT.

This chain links TRBV20-1 with TRBJ1-2; 10 bases agree with TRBD1. Looked up from germline, CDR1 is DFQATT and CDR2 is SNEGSKA (reference sequence). Trimming cost V 3 bases and J 2 bases; bases outside gene matches: 12. This CDR3 is 17 amino acids long. CDR3 nucleotides: TGCAGTGCTAGTCTCCCCATTGGGACAGGGGTGAACTATGGCTACACCTTC. Encoded protein: CSASLPIGTGVNYGYTF.

This clone was observed a single time. The rearrangement uses TRBV11-2 and TRBJ2-5; D is ambiguous. The CDR3 runs 13 residues. The germline V gene has CDR1 SGHAT and CDR2 FQNNGV. Deletions cut 0 bases from V and 4 bases from J, with 6 bases between. CDR3 coding DNA: TGTGCCAGCAGCTTAGAGTTTAGAGAGACCCAGTACTTC. Translation: CASSLEFRETQYF.